These 8 T cell receptor beta chains were sequenced from one sample in a study of technical replicates of blood from a handful of donors. Produced via immunoSEQ multiplex PCR; TCRdb's table is partial and in-frame only. The table includes more than 80,000 clones, just over 95% detected once. The specimen was T cells isolated from PBMCs. The source is a human donor in good health.

This clone was seen a single time. The chain has TRBV11-2 and TRBJ1-2; TRBD1 aligns across 8 bases. Losses at the gene ends were 4 bases for V and 6 bases for J; bases not matched to a gene: 1. Germline V gene lookup returns CDR1 SGHAT and CDR2 FQNNGV. There are 12 residues in the CDR3. The CDR3 nucleotides read TGTGCCAGCAGCTCGGACAGGGATGGCTACACCTTC. This encodes CASSSDRDGYTF.

This clone was seen only once. The rearrangement uses TRBV5-6 and TRBJ1-4; no firm D call. Germline lookup yields CDR1 SGHDT and CDR2 YYEEEE. V gave up 1 base and J gave up 5 bases, with 9 bases separating them. CDR3 length: 14 residues. The CDR3 DNA is TGTGCCAGCAGCTTGCCTTATAAAAATGAAAAACTGTTTTTT. Translated: CASSLPYKNEKLFF.

V gene TRBV10-2 combines with J gene TRBJ1-1, with TRBD1 matching over 7 bases. CDR1 and CDR2 from the germline V gene are WSHSY and SAAADI. The V and J ends lost 5 bases and 5 bases, in that order; junction bases with no gene match: 5. The CDR3 totals 13 residues. The CDR3 region is CASSTGVLTEAFF. The CDR3 DNA reads as TGCGCCAGCAGTACAGGGGTTCTGACTGAAGCTTTCTTT.

The chain recombines TRBV9 with TRBJ1-5, with D possibly being TRBD1 (6 bases). V lost 3 bases and J 7 bases, leaving 14 bases between the germline ends. The CDR3 totals 14 residues. Germline V gives CDR1 SGDLS, CDR2 YYNGEE. CDR3 sequence (DNA): TGTGCCAGCAGCGCACGGGGGGGCCAGCAGCCCCAGCATTTT. Translation: CASSARGGQQPQHF.

The V gene is TRBV9, the J gene TRBJ2-1, with 10 nucleotides matching TRBD2. CDR1 and CDR2 from the germline V gene are SGDLS and YYNGEE. There are 18 residues in the CDR3. J gave up 6 bases and V 3 bases, and 15 bases lay outside the gene matches. The CDR3 coding sequence is TGTGCCAGCAGCGACGGAGGGAGCGGGAGGGCCGTTCGCAATGAGCAGTTCTTC. It encodes CASSDGGSGRAVRNEQFF.

The chain employs TRBV11-1 and TRBJ2-5, with D tentatively TRBD2 (7 bases). The CDR3 sequence is 15 residues long. The germline V gene has CDR1 SGHAT and CDR2 FQDESV (reference sequence). V was clipped by 5 bases and J by 1 base, with 14 bases between them. CDR3 sequence (DNA): TGTGCCAGCAGCCCACAGGGAGGGGGCCAAGAGACCCAGTACTTC. Its protein product is CASSPQGGGQETQYF.

The chain employs TRBV9 and TRBJ2-7, with D possibly being TRBD2 (6 bases). Trimming removed 2 bases at V and 0 bases at J, with 9 bases between. The CDR3 totals 14 residues. CDR1 is SGDLS, CDR2 YYNGEE, per germline. The CDR3 loop is CASSVRRASYEQYF. The CDR3, as DNA: TGTGCCAGCAGCGTCCGGAGGGCCTCCTACGAGCAGTACTTC.

The chain uses TRBV7-3 and TRBJ2-1; 7 bases map to TRBD2. Germline V lookup: CDR1 SGHTA, CDR2 FQGTGA. The CDR3 has 16 amino acids. Trimming at V came to 5 bases and at J to 4 bases, leaving 11 bases not matched to a gene. CDR3 region: CASSTLFSSGYNEQFF. CDR3 DNA: TGTGCCAGCAGCACCCTCTTTTCTAGCGGATACAATGAGCAGTTCTTC.